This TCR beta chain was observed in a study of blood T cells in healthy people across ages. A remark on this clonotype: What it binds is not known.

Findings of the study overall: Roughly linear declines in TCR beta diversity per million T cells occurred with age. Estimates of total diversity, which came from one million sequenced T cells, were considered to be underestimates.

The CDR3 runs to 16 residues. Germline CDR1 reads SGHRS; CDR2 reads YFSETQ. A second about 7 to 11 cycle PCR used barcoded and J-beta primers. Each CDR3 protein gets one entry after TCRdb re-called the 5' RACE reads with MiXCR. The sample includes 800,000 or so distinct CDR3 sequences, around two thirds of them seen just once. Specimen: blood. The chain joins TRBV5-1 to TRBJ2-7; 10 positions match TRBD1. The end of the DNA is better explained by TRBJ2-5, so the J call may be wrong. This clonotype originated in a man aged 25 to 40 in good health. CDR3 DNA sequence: TGCGCCAGCAGCTTGGCCCCTGACAGGGGGCAGGAGACCCAGTACTTC. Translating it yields CASSLAPDRGQETQYF.